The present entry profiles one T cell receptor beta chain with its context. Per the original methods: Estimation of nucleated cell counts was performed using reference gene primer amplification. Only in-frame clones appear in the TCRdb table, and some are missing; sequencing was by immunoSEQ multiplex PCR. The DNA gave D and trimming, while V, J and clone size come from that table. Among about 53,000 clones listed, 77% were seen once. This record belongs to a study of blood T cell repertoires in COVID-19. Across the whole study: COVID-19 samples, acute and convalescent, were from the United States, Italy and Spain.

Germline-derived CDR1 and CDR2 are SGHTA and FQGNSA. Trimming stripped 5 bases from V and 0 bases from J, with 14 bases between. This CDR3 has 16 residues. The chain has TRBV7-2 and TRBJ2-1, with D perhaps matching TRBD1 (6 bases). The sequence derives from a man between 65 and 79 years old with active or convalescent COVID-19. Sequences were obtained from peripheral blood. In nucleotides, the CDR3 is TGTGCCAGCAGCCCGTGGGACACTCGCTCCTACAATGAGCAGTTCTTC. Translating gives CASSPWDTRSYNEQFF.